The rows below give T cell receptor beta chains drawn from one sample of a study of CD8 T cells in ankylosing spondylitis. A single record per CDR3 protein comes from TCRdb applying MiXCR to the 5' RACE reads. This sample has hundreds of thousands of distinct CDR3 sequences, with 25% to 30% found just once. The sequenced material came from blood, either unsorted or a sorted T cell fraction (not recorded which). The source of these receptors is a male donor with ankylosing spondylitis. CDR3s include the opening cysteine and the closing phenylalanine or tryptophan. The order of the fields is V gene, J gene, D gene, clone size, CDR3 DNA, CDR3 protein. The D gene is left open where the match is weak. Where a row states a size, it is once, few, many or the class of an expanded clone; other rows omit it.

TRBV20-1	TRBJ1-6	.	.	TGCAGTGCTAGAGAATTTTGGAGCTCCTATAATTCACCCCTCCACTTT	CSAREFWSSYNSPLHF
TRBV7-8	TRBJ1-2	.	.	TGTGCCAGCAGCCCCCCCAACAGGAACTATGGCTACACCTTC	CASSPPNRNYGYTF
TRBV12-3/TRBV12-4	TRBJ1-5	.	.	TGTGCCAGCAGTTTACGGAGGCAGACTTCTCAGCCCCAGCATTTT	CASSLRRQTSQPQHF
TRBV20-1	TRBJ2-7	TRBD1	few	TGCAGTGCGGACAGGGGGTTCGACGAGCAGTACTTC	CSADRGFDEQYF
TRBV28	TRBJ2-7	TRBD2	.	TGTGCCAGCAGTTTTGTTAGCGGGTTTCCGACCGTGAAATACGAGCAGTACTTC	CASSFVSGFPTVKYEQYF
TRBV29-1	TRBJ1-1	.	.	TGCAGCGGGGGGGGGGTAGAAACTGAAGCTTTCTTT	CSGGGVETEAFF
TRBV20-1	TRBJ1-1	.	.	TGCAGTGCTACAGACTCGTCCCGGACGAACACTGAAGCTTTCTTT	CSATDSSRTNTEAFF
TRBV3-1	TRBJ1-4	.	few	TGTGCCAGCAGCCAAGGGGCGGCAACTAATGAAAAACTGTTTTTT	CASSQGAATNEKLFF
TRBV29-1	TRBJ2-5	.	.	TGCAGCGTTGGGGGCAGTCAAGAGACCCAGTACTTC	CSVGGSQETQYF
TRBV5-1	TRBJ1-4	TRBD1	.	TGCGCCAGCAGCTTACAGGGGGTCGGGGAAAAACTGTTTTTT	CASSLQGVGEKLFF
TRBV20-1	TRBJ2-1	TRBD1	.	TGCAGTGCCATGGGGACAGTCTACAATGAGCAGTTCTTC	CSAMGTVYNEQFF
TRBV20-1	TRBJ2-3	.	.	TGCAGTGCTCCTCAACGTGTCCGAACAGGGAAAGATACGCTGTATTTT	CSAPQRVRTGKDTLYF
TRBV7-2	TRBJ1-3	.	.	TGTGCCAGCAGCTTAGCCAGGGGAGAAGGAAACACCATATATTTT	CASSLARGEGNTIYF
TRBV2	TRBJ2-2	.	few	TGTGCCAGCAGTGAAAATACAACCCCGGTCGGGAACACCGGGGAGCTGTTTTTT	CASSENTTPVGNTGELFF
TRBV6-2/TRBV6-3	TRBJ2-5	.	.	TGTGCCAGCAGTAACCCGATCATCCAGTACTTC	CASSNPIIQYF
TRBV5-1	TRBJ2-1	.	few	TGCGCCAGCAGCTTAACTGACAGAAATGAGCAGTTCTTC	CASSLTDRNEQFF
TRBV14	TRBJ1-2	TRBD1	.	TGTGCCAGCAGCCAAGACCGACAGGGCGGTGGCTACACCTTC	CASSQDRQGGGYTF
TRBV5-1	TRBJ1-1	.	many	TGCGCCAGCAGCTTGGGCAGCCGGAACACTGAAGCTTTCTTT	CASSLGSRNTEAFF
TRBV11-2	TRBJ1-2	TRBD1	few	TGTGCCAGCAGCATCCTGGGACAGGGGTCCTTTGAGCATGGTGGCTACACCTTC	CASSILGQGSFEHGGYTF
TRBV20-1	TRBJ1-2	.	.	TGCAGTGCTAGTTTGAGAGGATCTAACTATGGCTACACCTTC	CSASLRGSNYGYTF
TRBV14	TRBJ2-5	TRBD1	.	TGTGCCAGCAGTCCCGGGACAGGGGTGACCCAGTACTTC	CASSPGTGVTQYF
TRBV29-1	TRBJ2-7	.	few	TGCAGCGTCCGGGACGGAACCTACGAGCAGTACTTC	CSVRDGTYEQYF
TRBV10-3	TRBJ1-5	.	.	TGTGCCATCAGTGAGTCGGTGGAGGCCCAGCATTTT	CAISESVEAQHF
TRBV12-3/TRBV12-4	TRBJ2-1	.	.	TGTGCCAGCAGTTTCGAGTCGGGGAACAATGAGCAGTTCTTC	CASSFESGNNEQFF
TRBV3-1	TRBJ1-1	.	few	TGTGCCAGCAAAGTCGGATGGGGCCATCGGGACACTGAAGCTTTCTTT	CASKVGWGHRDTEAFF
TRBV3-1	TRBJ2-2	.	few	TGTGCCAGCAGCCAAGGAGCGTCAACGAACACCGGGGAGCTGTTTTTT	CASSQGASTNTGELFF
TRBV20-1	TRBJ2-1	.	few	TGCAGTGCTAGAGATGCTCGGGGCTCGAGGGACAATGAGCAGTTCTTC	CSARDARGSRDNEQFF
TRBV7-8	TRBJ2-1	.	few	TGTGCCAGCAGCCGAAGTGGGGTCCAATTTGAGCAGTTCTTC	CASSRSGVQFEQFF
TRBV12-3/TRBV12-4	TRBJ2-5	TRBD2	.	TGTGCCAGCAGTTTTGTTAGCGGGAGACCAGAGACCCAGTACTTC	CASSFVSGRPETQYF
TRBV29-1	TRBJ1-5	.	many	TGCAGCGTAAAATTGGACAGCAATCAGCCCCAGCATTTT	CSVKLDSNQPQHF
TRBV20-1	TRBJ2-2	.	.	TGCAGTGCTCAGGAGAACACCGGGGAGCTGTTTTTT	CSAQENTGELFF
TRBV20-1	TRBJ2-3	.	.	TGCAGTGCTACGCGGCGTAGGAGGGGCCCCACAGATACGCAGTATTTT	CSATRRRRGPTDTQYF
TRBV9	TRBJ2-1	.	many	TGTGCCAGCAACCGGGGGAACTCCTACAATGAGCAGTTCTTC	CASNRGNSYNEQFF
TRBV20-1	TRBJ2-1	TRBD2	few	TGCAGTGCTATTATACCGGGACTAGCGGGAGGGCGCGGGGAGCAGTTCTTC	CSAIIPGLAGGRGEQFF
TRBV29-1	TRBJ1-1	.	.	TGCAGCGTTGAAACAGACATGAACACTGAAGCTTTCTTT	CSVETDMNTEAFF
TRBV5-1	TRBJ1-1	TRBD1	few	TGCGCCAGCAGCTTCGGGACAGGGTTAGAAGCTTTCTTT	CASSFGTGLEAFF
TRBV5-1	TRBJ2-1	.	.	TGCGCCAGCCTGCTGGTGGCGGGAAGCAATGAGCAGTTCTTC	CASLLVAGSNEQFF
TRBV5-1	TRBJ1-1	.	few	TGCGCCAGCCACCTCGGGCGAACAGCATCTGAGAACACTGAAGCTTTCTTT	CASHLGRTASENTEAFF
TRBV10-3	TRBJ2-7	.	.	TGTGCCATCAGTGGGGGGTGGCGGGACCTCGCCTACGAGCAGTACTTC	CAISGGWRDLAYEQYF
TRBV20-1	TRBJ1-2	.	few	TGCAGTGCTACAACGAAACAGAACTATGGCTACACCTTC	CSATTKQNYGYTF